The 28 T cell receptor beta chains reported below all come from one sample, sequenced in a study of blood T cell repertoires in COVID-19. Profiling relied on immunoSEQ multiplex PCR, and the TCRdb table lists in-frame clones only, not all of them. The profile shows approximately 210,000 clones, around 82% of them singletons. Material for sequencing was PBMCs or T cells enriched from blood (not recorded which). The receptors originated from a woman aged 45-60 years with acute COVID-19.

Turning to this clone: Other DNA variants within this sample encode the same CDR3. Written as DNA, the CDR3 is TGCGCCAGCAGCTTAGGAGAGGCGGATTCACCCCTCCACTTT. Protein product: CASSLGEADSPLHF. The genes are TRBV5-1 and TRBJ1-6; D gene unclear. The V end was cut by 2 bases, the J end by 8 bases, with 11 bases between. The CDR3 spans 14 residues. Germline CDR1 is SGHRS and CDR2 is YFSETQ.

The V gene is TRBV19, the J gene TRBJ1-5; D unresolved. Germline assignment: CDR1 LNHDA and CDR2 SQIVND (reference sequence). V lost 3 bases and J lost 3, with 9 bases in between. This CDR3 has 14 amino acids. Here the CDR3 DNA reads TGTGCCAGTAGTATTGCCGGGGTCAATCAGCCCCAGCATTTT. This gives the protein CASSIAGVNQPQHF.

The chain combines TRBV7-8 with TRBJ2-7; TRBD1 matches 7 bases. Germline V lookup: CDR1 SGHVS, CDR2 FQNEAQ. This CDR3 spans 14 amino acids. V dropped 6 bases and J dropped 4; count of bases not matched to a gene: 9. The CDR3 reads CASRGQPAGYEQYV. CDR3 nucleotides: TGTGCCAGCAGGGGACAGCCTGCGGGTTACGAGCAGTACGTC.

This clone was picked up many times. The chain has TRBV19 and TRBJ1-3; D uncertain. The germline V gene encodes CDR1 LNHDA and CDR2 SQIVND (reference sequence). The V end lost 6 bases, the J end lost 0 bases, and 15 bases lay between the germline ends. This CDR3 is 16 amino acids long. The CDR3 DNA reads TGTGCCAGTAGCACTGTTCCCCGCAACTCTGGAAACACCATATATTTT. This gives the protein CASSTVPRNSGNTIYF.

The CDR3 loop reads CASDHSGWGSGNTIYF. The CDR3 nucleotides are TGTGCCAGCGATCACTCAGGGTGGGGCTCTGGAAACACCATATATTTT. The rearrangement links TRBV19 to TRBJ1-3; D may be TRBD1 (5 bases). Per germline, CDR1 LNHDA and CDR2 SQIVND (reference sequence). With 9 bases removed from V and 0 bases from J, the gap between germline ends came to 18 bases. The CDR3 runs 16 residues.

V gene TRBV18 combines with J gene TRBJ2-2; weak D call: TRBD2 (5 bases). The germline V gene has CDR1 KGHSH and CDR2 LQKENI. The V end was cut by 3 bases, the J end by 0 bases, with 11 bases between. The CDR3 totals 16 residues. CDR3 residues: CASSPLLGANTGELFF. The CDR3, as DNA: TGTGCCAGCTCACCTTTGTTGGGAGCGAACACCGGGGAGCTGTTTTTT.

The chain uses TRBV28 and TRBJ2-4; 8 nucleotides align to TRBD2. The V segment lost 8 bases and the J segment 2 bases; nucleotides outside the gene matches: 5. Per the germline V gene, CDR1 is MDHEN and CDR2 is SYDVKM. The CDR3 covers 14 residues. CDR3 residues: CASFGGATKNIQYF. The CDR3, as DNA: TGTGCCAGCTTCGGGGGGGCGACCAAAAACATTCAGTACTTC.

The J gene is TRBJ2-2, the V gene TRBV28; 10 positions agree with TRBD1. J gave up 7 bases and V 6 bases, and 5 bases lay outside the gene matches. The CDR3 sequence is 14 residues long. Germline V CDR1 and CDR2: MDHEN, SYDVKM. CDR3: CASSMDRGVGELFF. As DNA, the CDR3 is TGTGCCAGCAGCATGGACAGGGGGGTCGGGGAGCTGTTTTTT.

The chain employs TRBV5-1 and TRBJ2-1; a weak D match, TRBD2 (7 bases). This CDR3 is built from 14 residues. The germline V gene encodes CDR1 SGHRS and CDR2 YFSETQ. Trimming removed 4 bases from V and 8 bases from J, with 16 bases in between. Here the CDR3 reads CASSPGGSLDEQFF. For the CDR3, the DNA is TGCGCCAGCAGCCCGGGGGGCTCTTTGGATGAGCAGTTCTTC.

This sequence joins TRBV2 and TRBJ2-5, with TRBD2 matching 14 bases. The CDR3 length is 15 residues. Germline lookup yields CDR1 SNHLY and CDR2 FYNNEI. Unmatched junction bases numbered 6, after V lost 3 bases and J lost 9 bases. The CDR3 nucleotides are TGTGCCAGCAGTGACCATCGACTAGCGGGAGGGGCCCAGTACTTC. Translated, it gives CASSDHRLAGGAQYF.

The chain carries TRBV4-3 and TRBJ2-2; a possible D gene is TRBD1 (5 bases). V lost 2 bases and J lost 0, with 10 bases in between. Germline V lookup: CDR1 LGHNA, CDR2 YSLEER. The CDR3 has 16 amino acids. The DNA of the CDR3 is TGCGCCAGCAGCCAACAGGGTTGGGCGAACACCGGGGAGCTGTTTTTT. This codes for CASSQQGWANTGELFF.

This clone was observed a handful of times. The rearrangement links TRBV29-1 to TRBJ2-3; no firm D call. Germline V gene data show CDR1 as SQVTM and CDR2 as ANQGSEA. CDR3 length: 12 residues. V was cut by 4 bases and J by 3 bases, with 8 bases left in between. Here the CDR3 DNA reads TGCAGCGTTGGGCAGAATACAGATACGCAGTATTTT. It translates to CSVGQNTDTQYF.

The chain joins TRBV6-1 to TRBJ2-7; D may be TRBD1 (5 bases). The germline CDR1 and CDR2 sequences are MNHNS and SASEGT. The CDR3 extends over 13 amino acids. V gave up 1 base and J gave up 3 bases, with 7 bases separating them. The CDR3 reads CASSEGQLYEQYV. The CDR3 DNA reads TGTGCCAGCAGTGAAGGACAGCTCTACGAGCAGTACGTC.

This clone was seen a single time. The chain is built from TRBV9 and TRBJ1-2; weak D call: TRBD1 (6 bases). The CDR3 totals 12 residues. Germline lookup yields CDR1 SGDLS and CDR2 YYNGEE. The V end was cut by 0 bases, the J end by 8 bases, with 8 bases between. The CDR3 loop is CASSVGGTGYTF. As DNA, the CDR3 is TGTGCCAGCAGCGTAGGGGGGACAGGCTACACCTTC.

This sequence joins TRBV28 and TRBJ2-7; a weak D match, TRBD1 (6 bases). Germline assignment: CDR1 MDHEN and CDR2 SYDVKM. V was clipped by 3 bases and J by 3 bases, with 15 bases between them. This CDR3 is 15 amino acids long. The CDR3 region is CASSLGAKPYYEQYV. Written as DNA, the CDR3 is TGTGCCAGCAGTTTGGGGGCAAAGCCTTACTACGAGCAGTACGTC.

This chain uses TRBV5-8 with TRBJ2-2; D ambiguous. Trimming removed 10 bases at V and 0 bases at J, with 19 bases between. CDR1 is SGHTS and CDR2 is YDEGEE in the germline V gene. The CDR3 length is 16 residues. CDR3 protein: CADTKFGSTNTGELFF. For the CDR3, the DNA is TGTGCCGACACCAAGTTTGGTTCCACGAACACCGGGGAGCTGTTTTTT. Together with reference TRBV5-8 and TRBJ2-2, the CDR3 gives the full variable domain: EAGVTQSPTHLIKTRGQQATLRCSPISGHTSVYWYQQALGLGLQFLLWYDEGEERNRGNFPPRFSGRQFPNYSSELNVNALELEDSALYLCADTKFGSTNTGELFFGEGSRLTVL.

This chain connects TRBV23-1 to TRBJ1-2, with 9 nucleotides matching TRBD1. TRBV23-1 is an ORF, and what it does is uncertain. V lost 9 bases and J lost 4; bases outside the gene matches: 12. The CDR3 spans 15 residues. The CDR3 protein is CARPQQGAPGYGYTF. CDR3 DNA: TGCGCCAGACCTCAACAGGGGGCGCCGGGCTATGGCTACACCTTC.

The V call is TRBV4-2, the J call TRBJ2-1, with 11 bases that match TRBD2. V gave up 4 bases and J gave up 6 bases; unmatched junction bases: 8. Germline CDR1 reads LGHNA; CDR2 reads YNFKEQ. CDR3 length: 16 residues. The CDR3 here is CASSRVSSGGRNEQFF. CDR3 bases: TGTGCCAGCAGCCGAGTTTCTAGCGGGGGGCGCAATGAGCAGTTCTTC.

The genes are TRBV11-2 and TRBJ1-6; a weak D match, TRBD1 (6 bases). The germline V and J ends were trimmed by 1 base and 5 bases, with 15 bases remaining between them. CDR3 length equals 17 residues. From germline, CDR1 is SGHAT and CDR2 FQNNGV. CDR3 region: CASSLVSPQGNNSPLHF. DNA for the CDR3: TGTGCCAGCAGCTTAGTTTCCCCCCAGGGGAATAATTCACCCCTCCACTTT. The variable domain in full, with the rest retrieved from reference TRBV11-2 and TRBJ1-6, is EAGVAQSPRYKIIEKRQSVAFWCNPISGHATLYWYQQILGQGPKLLIQFQNNGVVDDSQLPKDRFSAERLKGVDSTLKIQPAKLEDSAVYLCASSLVSPQGNNSPLHFGNGTRLTVT.

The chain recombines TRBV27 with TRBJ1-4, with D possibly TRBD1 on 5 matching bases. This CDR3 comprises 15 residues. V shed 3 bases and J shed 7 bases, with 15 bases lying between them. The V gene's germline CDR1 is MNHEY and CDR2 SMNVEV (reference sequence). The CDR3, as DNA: TGTGCCAGCAGTTTGACAGCCCTCAGAGGTGAAAAACTGTTTTTT. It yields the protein CASSLTALRGEKLFF.

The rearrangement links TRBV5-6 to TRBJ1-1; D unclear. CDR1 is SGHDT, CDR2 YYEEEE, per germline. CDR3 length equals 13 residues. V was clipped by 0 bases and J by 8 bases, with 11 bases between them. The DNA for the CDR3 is TGTGCCAGCAGCTTGGAGGTGGAGAGGGAAGCTTTCTTT. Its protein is CASSLEVEREAFF.

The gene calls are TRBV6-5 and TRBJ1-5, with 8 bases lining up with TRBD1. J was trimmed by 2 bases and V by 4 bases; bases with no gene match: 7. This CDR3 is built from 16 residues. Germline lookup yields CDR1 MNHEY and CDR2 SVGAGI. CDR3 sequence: CASSSTDRGGNQPQHF. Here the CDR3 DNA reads TGTGCCAGCAGTTCCACCGACAGGGGAGGCAATCAGCCCCAGCATTTT.

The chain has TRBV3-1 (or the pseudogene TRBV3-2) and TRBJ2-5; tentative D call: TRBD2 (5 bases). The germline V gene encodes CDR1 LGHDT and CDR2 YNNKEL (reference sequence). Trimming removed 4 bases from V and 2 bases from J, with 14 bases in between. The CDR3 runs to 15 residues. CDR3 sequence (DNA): TGTGCCAGCAGCCGAAGGTCCTCGGGACAAGAGACCCAGTACTTC. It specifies CASSRRSSGQETQYF.

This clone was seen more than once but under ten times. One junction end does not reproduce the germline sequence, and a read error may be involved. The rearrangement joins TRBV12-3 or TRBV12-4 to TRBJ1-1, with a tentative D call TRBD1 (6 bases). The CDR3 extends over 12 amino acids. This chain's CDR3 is CASSNFGQSLSF. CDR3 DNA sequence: TGTGCCAGCAGCAACTTCGGACAGAGCCTTTCTTTT.

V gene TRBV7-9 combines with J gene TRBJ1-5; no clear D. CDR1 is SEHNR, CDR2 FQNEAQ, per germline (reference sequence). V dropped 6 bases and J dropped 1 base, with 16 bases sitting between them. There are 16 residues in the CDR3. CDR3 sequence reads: CASSQFRLGSNQPQHF. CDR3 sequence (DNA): TGTGCCAGCAGTCAATTCAGGCTTGGGAGCAATCAGCCCCAGCATTTT.

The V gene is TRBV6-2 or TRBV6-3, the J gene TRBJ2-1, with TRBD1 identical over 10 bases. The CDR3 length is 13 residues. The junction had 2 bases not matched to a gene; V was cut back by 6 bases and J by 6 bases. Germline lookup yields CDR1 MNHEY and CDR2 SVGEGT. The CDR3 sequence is CASSWTGGNEQFF. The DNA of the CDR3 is TGTGCCAGCAGCTGGACAGGGGGCAATGAGCAGTTCTTC.

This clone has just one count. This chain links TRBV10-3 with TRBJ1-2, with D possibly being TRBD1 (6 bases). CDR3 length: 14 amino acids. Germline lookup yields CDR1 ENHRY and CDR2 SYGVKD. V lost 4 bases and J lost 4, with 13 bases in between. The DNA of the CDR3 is TGTGCCATCAGTGCGGACAGCGACAGCTATGGCTACACCTTC. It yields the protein CAISADSDSYGYTF.

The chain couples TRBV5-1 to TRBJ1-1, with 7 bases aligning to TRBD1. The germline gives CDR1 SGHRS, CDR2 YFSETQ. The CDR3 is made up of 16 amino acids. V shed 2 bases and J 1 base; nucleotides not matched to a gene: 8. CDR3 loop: CASSFGDRDSNTEAFF. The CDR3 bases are TGCGCCAGCAGCTTCGGGGACAGAGATTCGAACACTGAAGCTTTCTTT.